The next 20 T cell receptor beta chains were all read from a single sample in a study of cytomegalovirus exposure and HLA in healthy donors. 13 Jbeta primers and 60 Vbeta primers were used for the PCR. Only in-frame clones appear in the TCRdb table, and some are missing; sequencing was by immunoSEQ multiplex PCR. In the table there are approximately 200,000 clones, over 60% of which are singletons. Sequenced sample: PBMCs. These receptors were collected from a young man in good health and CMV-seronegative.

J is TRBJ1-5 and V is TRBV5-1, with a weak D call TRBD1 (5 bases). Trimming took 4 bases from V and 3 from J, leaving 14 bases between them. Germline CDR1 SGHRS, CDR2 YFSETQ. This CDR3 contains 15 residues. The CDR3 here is CASSPGAGNNQPQHF. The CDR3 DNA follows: TGCGCCAGCAGCCCCGGTGCAGGGAACAATCAGCCCCAGCATTTT.

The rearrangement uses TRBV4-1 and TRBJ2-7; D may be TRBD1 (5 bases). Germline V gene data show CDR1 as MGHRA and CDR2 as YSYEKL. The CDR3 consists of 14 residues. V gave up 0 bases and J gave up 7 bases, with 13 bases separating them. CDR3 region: CASSQEILAGEQYF. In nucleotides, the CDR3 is TGCGCCAGCAGCCAAGAAATCCTCGCAGGGGAGCAGTACTTC.

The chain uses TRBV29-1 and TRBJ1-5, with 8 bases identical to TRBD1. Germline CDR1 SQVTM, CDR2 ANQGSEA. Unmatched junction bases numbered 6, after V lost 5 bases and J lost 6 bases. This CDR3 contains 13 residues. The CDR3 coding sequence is TGCAGCGTTCAGGACAGGGATGGTCAGCCCCAGCATTTT. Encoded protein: CSVQDRDGQPQHF.

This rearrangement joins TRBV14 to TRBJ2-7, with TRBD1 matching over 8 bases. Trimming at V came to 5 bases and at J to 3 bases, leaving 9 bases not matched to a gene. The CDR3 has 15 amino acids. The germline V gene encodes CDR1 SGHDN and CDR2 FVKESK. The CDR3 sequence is CASSSYRGKRYEQYF. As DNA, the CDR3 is TGTGCCAGCAGCTCATACAGGGGGAAACGCTACGAGCAGTACTTC.

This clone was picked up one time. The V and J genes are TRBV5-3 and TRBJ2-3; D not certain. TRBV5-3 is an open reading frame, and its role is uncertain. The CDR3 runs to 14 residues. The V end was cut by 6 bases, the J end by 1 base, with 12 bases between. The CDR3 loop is CARTIRVGTDTQYF. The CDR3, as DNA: TGTGCCAGAACGATCCGGGTGGGCACAGATACGCAGTATTTT.

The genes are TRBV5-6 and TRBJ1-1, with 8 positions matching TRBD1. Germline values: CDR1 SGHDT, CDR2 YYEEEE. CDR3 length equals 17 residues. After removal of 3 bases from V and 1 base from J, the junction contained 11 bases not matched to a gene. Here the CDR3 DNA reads TGTGCCAGCAGCTCAATTTCGACAGGGGAGGAGAACACTGAAGCTTTCTTT. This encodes CASSSISTGEENTEAFF.

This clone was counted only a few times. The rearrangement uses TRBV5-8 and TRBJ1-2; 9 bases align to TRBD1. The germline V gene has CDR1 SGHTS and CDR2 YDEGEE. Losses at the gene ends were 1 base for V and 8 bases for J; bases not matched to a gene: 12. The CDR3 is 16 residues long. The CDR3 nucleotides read TGTGCCAGCAGCTTGTGGCCTGAACAGGGGGCGAGAGGCTACACCTTC. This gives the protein CASSLWPEQGARGYTF.

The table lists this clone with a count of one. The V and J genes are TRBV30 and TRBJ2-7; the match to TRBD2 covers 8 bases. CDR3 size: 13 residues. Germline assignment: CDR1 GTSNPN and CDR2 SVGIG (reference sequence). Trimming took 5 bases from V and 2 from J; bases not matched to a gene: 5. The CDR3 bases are TGTGCCTGGGCGGGGGGTCTCACCTACGAGCAGTACTTC. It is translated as CAWAGGLTYEQYF. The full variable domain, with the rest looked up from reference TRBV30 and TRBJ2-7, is SQTIHQWPATLVQPVGSPLSLECTVEGTSNPNLYWYRQAAGRGLQLLFYSVGIGQISSEVPQNLSASRPQDRQFILSSKKLLLSDSGFYLCAWAGGLTYEQYFGPGTRLTVT.

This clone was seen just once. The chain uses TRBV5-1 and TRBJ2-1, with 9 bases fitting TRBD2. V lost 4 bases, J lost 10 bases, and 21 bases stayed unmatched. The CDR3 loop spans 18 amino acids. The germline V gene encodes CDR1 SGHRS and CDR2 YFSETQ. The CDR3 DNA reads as TGCGCCAGCAGCAGCGGGACAGCCGGGACTAGCCGAGCGGGCGAGCAGTTCTTC. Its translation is CASSSGTAGTSRAGEQFF.

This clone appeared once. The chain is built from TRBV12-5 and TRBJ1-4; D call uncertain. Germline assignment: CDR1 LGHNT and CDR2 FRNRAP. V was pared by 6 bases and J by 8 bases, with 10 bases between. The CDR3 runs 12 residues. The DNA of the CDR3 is TGTGCTAGTGGGGGAGGCTGGGAAAAACTGTTTTTT. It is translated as CASGGGWEKLFF.

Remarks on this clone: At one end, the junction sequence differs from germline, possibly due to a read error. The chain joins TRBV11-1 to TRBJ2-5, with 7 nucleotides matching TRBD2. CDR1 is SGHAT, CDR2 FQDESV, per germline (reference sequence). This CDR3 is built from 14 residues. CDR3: CVSSSTSSGGTQYF. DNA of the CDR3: TGTGTCAGCAGCTCAACTAGTTCGGGGGGGACCCAGTACTTC.

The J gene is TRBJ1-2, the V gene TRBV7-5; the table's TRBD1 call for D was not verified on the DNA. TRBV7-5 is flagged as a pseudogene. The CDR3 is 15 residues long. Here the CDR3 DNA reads TGTGCCAGAAGCTTAGTTGGACAGGCTAACTATGGCTACACCTTC. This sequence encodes CARSLVGQANYGYTF.

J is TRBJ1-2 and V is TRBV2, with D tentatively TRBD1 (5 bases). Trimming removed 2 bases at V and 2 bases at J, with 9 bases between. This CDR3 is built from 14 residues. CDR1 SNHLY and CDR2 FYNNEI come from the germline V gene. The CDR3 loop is CASSEQGSNYGYTF. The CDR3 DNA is TGTGCCAGCAGTGAACAGGGTTCCAACTATGGCTACACCTTC.

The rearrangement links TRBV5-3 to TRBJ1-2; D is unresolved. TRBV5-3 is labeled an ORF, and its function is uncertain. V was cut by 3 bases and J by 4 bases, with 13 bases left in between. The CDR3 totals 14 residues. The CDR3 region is CARSWSAPIYGYTF. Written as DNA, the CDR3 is TGTGCCAGAAGCTGGAGCGCCCCTATCTATGGCTACACCTTC.

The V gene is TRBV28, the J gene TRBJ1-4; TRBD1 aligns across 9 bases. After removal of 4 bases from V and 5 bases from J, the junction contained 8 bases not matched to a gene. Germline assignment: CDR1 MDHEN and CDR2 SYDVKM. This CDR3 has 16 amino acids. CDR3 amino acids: CASSSTLQGANEKLFF. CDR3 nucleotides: TGTGCCAGCAGTTCTACCCTACAGGGGGCAAATGAAAAACTGTTTTTT.

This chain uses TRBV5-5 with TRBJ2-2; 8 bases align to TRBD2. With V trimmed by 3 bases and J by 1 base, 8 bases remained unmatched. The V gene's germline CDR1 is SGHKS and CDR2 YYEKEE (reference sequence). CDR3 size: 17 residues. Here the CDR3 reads CASSSTSTSGNTGELFF. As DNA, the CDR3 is TGTGCCAGCAGCTCGACGTCCACTAGCGGGAACACCGGGGAGCTGTTTTTT.

For the CDR3, the DNA is TGTGCCATCAGTGAGAGACAGGGAGACTATGGCTACACCTTC. It encodes CAISERQGDYGYTF. The chain links TRBV10-3 to TRBJ1-2, with 7 bases aligning to TRBD1. The germline V gene has CDR1 ENHRY and CDR2 SYGVKD. This CDR3 is built from 14 residues. Trimming removed 2 bases from V and 3 bases from J; junction bases left unmatched: 3.

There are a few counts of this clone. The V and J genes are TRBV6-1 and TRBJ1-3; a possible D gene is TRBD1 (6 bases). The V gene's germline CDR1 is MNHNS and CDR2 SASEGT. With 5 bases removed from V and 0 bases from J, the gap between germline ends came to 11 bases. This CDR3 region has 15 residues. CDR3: CASSLDSPSGNTIYF. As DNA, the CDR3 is TGTGCCAGCAGTCTGGACAGTCCCTCTGGAAACACCATATATTTT.

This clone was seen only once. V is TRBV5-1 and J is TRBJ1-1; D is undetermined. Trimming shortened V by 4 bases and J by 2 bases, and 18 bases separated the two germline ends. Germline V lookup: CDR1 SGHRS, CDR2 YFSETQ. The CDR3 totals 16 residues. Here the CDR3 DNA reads TGCGCCAGCAGCCCTAGACTGTCCTTAACTAACACTGAAGCTTTCTTT. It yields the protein CASSPRLSLTNTEAFF.

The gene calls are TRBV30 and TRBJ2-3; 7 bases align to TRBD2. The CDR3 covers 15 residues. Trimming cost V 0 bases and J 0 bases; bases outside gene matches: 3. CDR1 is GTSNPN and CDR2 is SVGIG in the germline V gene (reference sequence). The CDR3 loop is CAWSVGAGSTDTQYF. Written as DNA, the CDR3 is TGTGCCTGGAGTGTTGGAGCGGGGAGCACAGATACGCAGTATTTT.